This is a list of T cell receptor beta chains from one sample in a study of blood T cell repertoires in COVID-19. Data came from immunoSEQ multiplex PCR; TCRdb stores just in-frame clones and leaves some out. The repertoire has tens of thousands of clones, 75% to 90% of them found once; the top ten carry roughly 15%. Sequenced material: peripheral blood. Receptors originate from a male donor with acute or convalescent COVID-19. Both conserved end residues are part of each CDR3.

cdr3_length,v_call,cdr3_aa
19,TRBV5-1,CASSLEGQGAAIKNTEAFF
14,TRBV5-6,CASSREVASGTQYF
13,TRBV7-2,CASSNRGSEKLFF
16,TRBV7-2,CASKEAGSLFTDTQYF
16,TRBV5-1,CASSSAAGTAGGELFF
15,TRBV28,CASSSPGSLNTEAFF
15,TRBV6-1,CASSEGGQGNEKLFF
14,TRBV5-4,CASSSGQSTDTQYF
14,TRBV7-7,CASSLDGRYNEQFF
13,TRBV29-1,CSGQAATNEKLFF
14,TRBV9,CASSQTGGRNTIYF
13,TRBV27,CASSQDRGRPAFF
13,TRBV19,CASSPVRANVLTF
15,TRBV7-2,CASSPWTGNNSPLHF
15,TRBV10-3,CAISEGDSPNSPLHF
15,TRBV28,CASPKRGHLNTEAFF
13,TRBV2,CASRSAAGNGYTF
15,TRBV5-5,CASSLALGVGHEQYF
14,TRBV14,CASSQAGANEKLFF
15,TRBV5-8,CASSFTWRANQPQHF
16,TRBV19,CASSIAGRQKNQPQHF
14,TRBV29-1,CSVHPGQGKTEAFF
12,TRBV6-4,CASSDSTEIQFF
14,TRBV15,CATSRDVGGMGYTF
16,TRBV3-1/TRBV3-2,CASSQEGGGLSYGYTF
13,TRBV7-8,CASSPQDRTEAFF
14,TRBV5-6,CASSLTGQFQVLHF
16,TRBV4-1,CASSQDVNRGKETQYF
15,TRBV5-4,CASSLTGTGGYGYTF
12,TRBV24-1,CATSPGPNEAFF
13,TRBV6-1,CATTRQGTSEQYF
15,TRBV7-5,CARSLSQRSTDTQYF
16,TRBV6-6,CASSYSAGGLIDTQYF
16,TRBV19,CASSSFPDILNTEAFF
11,TRBV6-6,CASSAEETQYF
12,TRBV15,CATSRGRETQYF
15,TRBV13,CASSLASGAGSPLHF
15,TRBV18,CASSAGQLANQPQHF
14,TRBV28,CASNEHANTGELFF
15,TRBV7-2,CASSLEAGMNTEAFF
19,TRBV5-1,CASKKNPTGTGGFIDGYTF
15,TRBV3-1/TRBV3-2,CASSQDPGQSSPLHF
13,TRBV7-9,CASSLDLVAEQYF
13,TRBV11-2,CASSLGGNYGYTF
13,TRBV2,CASNLRTGTEQYF
15,TRBV6-5,CASSRRTGMNTEAFF
15,TRBV19,CASSIAGASNTEAFF
14,TRBV18,CASSQKVGITEAFF
12,TRBV7-9,CASSLDSYGYTF
14,TRBV4-1,CASSQVPGENTIYF
12,TRBV30,CALVLNRDKLFF
15,TRBV9,CASRPGDRENTEAFF
15,TRBV11-2,CASSAQEGGNSPLHF
14,TRBV5-1,CASSSRDSGETQYF
15,TRBV27,CASSLQGLLNQPQHF